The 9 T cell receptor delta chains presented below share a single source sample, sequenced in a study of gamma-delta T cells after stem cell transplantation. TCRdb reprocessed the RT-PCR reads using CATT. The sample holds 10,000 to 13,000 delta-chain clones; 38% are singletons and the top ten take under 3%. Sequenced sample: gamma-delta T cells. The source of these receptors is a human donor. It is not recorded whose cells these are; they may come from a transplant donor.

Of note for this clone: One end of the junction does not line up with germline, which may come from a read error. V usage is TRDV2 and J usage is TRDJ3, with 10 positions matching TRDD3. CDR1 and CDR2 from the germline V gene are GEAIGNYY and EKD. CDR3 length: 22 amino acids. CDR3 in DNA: TGTGCCTGTGACACCGTACCAACTGGGGGATCCGCCAACTCCTGGGGCACCCGACAGATGTTTTTC. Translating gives CACDTVPTGGSANSWGTRQMFF.

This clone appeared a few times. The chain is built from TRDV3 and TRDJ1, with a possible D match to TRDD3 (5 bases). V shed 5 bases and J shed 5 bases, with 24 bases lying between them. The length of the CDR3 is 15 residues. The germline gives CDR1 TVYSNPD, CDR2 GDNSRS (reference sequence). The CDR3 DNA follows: TGTGCCCTCCAGGCGGCCACCCTCTGGGTTGATAAACTCATCTTT. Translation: CALQAATLWVDKLIF.

The CDR3, as DNA: TGTGCCTGCCGTCCTTCTACTAACAATACACTCATCTTT. Its translation: CACRPSTNNTLIF. The chain carries TRDV3 and TRDJ1; tentatively, D is TRDD2 (5 bases). The V end was cut by 4 bases, the J end by 10 bases, with 22 bases between. The CDR3 runs 13 residues. Per the germline V gene, CDR1 is TVYSNPD and CDR2 is GDNSRS (reference sequence).

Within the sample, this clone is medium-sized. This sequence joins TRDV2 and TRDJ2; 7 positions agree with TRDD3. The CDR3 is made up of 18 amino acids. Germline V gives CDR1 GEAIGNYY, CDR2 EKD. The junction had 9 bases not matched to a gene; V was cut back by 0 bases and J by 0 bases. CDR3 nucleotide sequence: TGTGCCTGTGACACCCTCGTACTGGGGACCCCTTTGACAGCACAACTCTTCTTT. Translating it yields CACDTLVLGTPLTAQLFF.

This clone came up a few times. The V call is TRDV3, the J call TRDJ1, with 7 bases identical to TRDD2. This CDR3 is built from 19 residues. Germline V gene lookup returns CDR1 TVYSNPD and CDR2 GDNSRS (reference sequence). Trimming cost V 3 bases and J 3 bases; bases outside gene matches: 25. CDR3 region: CAFRLPPPPGYLRADKLIF. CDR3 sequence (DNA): TGTGCCTTCCGCCTTCCTCCCCCTCCGGGCTACCTGAGGGCCGATAAACTCATCTTT.

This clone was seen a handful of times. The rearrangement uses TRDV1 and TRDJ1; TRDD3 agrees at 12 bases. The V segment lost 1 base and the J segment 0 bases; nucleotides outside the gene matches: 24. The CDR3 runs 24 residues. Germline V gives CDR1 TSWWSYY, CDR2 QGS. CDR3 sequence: CALGERSYGLVLGDTLVNTDKLIF. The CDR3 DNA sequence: TGTGCTCTTGGGGAACGGTCCTACGGACTTGTACTGGGGGATACCCTTGTAAACACCGATAAACTCATCTTT.

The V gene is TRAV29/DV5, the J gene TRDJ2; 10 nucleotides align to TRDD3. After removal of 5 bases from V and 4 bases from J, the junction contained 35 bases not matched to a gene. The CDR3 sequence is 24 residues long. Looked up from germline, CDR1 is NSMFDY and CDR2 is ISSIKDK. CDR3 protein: CAATFLPPTRKCTGGLAPTAQLFF. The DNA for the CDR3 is TGTGCAGCTACCTTCCTTCCTCCGACCCGAAAGTGTACTGGGGGATTAGCCCCGACAGCACAACTCTTCTTT.

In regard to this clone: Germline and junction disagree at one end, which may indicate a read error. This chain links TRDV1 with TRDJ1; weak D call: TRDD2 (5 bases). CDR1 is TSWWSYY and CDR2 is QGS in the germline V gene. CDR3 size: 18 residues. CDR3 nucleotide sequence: TGTGCTCTTGGGGAATGCTTCCCACGTGTACTGCGTACCGATAACCTCATCTTT. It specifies CALGECFPRVLRTDNLIF.

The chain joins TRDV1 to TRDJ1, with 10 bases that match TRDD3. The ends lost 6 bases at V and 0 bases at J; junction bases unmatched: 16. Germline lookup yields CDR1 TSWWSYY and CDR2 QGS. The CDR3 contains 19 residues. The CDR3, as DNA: TGTGCTCTTGGTACTTCCTACGACGGTACTGGGGGATACACCGATAAACTCATCTTT. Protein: CALGTSYDGTGGYTDKLIF.